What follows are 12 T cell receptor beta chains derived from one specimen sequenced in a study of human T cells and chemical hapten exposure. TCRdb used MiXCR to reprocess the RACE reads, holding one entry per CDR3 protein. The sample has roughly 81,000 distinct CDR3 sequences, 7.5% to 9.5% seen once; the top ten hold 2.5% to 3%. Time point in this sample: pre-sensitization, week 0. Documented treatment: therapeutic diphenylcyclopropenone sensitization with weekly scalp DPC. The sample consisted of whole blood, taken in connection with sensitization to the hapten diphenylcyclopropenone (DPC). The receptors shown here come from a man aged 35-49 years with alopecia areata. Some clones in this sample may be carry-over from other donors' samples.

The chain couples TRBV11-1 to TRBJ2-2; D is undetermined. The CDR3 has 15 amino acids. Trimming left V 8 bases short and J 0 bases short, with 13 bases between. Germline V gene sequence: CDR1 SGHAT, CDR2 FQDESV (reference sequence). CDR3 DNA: TGTGCCAGCTCACTGTCCAGGTCGAACACCGGGGAGCTGTTTTTT. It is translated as CASSLSRSNTGELFF.

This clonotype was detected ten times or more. As DNA, the CDR3 is TGCAGCGTTGAAGCGGGAGGGGGCGGCAATACGCAGTATTTT. This codes for CSVEAGGGGNTQYF. This chain links TRBV29-1 with TRBJ2-3, with D tentatively TRBD2 (8 bases). Germline-derived CDR1 and CDR2 are SQVTM and ANQGSEA. V was trimmed by 1 base and J by 7 bases, leaving 15 bases between them. The CDR3 is made up of 14 amino acids.

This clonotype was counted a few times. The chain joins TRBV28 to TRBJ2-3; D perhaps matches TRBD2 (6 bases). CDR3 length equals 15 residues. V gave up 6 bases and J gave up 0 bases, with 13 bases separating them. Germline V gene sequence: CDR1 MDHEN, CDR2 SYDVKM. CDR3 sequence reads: CASSLSGTSTDTQYF. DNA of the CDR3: TGTGCCAGCAGCCTTAGCGGAACTAGCACAGATACGCAGTATTTT.

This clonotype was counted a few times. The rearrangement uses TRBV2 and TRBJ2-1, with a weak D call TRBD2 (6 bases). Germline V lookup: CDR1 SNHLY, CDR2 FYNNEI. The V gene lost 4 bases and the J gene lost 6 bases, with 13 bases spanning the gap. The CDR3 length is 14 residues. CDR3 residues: CASSVAGPVNEQFF. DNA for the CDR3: TGTGCCAGCAGTGTGGCGGGACCAGTCAATGAGCAGTTCTTC.

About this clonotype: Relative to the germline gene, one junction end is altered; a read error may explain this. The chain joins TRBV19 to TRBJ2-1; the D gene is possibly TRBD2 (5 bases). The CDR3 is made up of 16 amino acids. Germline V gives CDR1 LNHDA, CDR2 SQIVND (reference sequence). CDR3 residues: CASSIDLEVVGNEQLF. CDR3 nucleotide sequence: TGTGCCAGTAGTATAGATCTGGAGGTCGTGGGCAATGAGCAGCTCTTC.

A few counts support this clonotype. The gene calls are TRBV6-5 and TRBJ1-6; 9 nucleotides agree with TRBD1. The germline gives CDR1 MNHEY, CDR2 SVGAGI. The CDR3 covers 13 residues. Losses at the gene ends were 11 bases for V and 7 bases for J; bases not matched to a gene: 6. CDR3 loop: CAAGQGKNSPLHF. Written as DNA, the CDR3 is TGTGCCGCCGGACAGGGGAAGAATTCACCCCTCCACTTT.

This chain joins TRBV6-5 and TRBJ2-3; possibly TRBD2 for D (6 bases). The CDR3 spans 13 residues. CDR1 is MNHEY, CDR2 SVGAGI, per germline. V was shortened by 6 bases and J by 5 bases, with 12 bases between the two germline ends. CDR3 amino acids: CASSRVGGDTQYF. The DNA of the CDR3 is TGTGCCAGCAGCAGAGTCGGGGGAGATACGCAGTATTTT.

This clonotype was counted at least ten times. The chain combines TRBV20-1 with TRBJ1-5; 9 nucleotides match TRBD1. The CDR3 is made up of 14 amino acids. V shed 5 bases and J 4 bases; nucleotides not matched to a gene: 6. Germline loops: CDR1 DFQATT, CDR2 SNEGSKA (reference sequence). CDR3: CSAARDRANQPQHF. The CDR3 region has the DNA TGCAGTGCTGCCCGGGACAGGGCAAATCAGCCCCAGCATTTT.

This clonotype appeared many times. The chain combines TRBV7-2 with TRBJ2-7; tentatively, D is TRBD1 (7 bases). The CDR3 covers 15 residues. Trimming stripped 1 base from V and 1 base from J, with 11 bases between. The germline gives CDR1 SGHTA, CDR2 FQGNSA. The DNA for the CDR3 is TGTGCCAGCAGCTTAGGGGCAGGGGGGTCCTACGAGCAGTACTTC. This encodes CASSLGAGGSYEQYF.

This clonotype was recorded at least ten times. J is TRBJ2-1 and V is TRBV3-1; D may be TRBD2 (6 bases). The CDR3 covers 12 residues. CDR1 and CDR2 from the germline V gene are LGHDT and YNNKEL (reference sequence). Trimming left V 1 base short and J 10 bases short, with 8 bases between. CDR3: CASSQAGVEQFF. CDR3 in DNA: TGTGCCAGCAGCCAAGCGGGGGTCGAGCAGTTCTTC.

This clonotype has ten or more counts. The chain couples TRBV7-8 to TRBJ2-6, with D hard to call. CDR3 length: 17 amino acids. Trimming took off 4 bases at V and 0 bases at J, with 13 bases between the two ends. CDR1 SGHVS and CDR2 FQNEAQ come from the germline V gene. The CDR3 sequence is CASSSRTGGSGANVLTF. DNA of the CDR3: TGTGCCAGCAGCTCCAGGACCGGCGGCTCTGGGGCCAACGTCCTGACTTTC.

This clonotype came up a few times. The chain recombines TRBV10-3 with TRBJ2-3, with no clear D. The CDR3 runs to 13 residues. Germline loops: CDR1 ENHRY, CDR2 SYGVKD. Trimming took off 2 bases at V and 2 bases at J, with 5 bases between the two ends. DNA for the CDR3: TGTGCCATCAGTGAGGACAACACAGATACGCAGTATTTT. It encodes CAISEDNTDTQYF.